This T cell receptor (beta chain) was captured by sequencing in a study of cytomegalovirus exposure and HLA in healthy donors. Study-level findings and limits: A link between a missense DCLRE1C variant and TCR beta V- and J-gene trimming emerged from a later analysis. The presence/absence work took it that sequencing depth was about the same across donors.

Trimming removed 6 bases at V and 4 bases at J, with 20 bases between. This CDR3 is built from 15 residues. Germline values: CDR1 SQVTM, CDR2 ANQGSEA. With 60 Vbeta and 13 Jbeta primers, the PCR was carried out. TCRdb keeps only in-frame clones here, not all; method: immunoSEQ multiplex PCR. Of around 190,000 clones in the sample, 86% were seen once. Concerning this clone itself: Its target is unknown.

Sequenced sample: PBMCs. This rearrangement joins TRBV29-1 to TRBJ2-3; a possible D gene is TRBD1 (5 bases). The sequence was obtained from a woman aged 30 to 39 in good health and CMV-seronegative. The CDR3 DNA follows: TGCAGCGTCGAGGTGGAGTACAGGTCCCCAGATACGCAGTATTTT. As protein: CSVEVEYRSPDTQYF.